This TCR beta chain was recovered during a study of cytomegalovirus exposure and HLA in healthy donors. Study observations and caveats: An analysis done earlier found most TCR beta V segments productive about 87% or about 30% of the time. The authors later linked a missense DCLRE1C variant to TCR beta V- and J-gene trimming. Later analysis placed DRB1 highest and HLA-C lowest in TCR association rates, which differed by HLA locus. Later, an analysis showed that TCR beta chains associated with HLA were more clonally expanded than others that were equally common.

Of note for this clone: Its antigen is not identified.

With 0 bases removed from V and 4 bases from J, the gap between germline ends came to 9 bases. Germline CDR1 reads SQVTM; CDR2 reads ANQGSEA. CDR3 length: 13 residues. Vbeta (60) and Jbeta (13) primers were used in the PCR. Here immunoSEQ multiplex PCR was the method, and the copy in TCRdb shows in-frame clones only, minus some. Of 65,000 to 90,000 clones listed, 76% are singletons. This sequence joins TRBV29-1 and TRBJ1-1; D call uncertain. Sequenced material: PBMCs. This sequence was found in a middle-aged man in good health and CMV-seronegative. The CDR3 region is CSVEEGRGTEAFF. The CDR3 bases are TGCAGCGTTGAAGAAGGACGGGGCACTGAAGCTTTCTTT.